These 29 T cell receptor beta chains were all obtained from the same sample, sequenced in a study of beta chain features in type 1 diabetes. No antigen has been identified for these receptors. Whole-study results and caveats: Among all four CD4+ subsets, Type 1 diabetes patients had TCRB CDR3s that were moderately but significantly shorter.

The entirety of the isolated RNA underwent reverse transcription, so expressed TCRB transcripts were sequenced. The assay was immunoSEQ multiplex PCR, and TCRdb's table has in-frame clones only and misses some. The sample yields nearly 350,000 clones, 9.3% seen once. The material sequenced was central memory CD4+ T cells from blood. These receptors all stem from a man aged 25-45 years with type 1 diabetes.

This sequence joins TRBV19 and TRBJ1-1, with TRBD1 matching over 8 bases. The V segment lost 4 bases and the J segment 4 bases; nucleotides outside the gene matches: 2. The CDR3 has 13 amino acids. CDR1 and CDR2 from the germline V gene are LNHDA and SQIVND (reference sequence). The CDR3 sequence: CASSRTGPTEAFF. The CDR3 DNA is TGTGCCAGTAGTAGGACAGGGCCCACTGAAGCTTTCTTT.

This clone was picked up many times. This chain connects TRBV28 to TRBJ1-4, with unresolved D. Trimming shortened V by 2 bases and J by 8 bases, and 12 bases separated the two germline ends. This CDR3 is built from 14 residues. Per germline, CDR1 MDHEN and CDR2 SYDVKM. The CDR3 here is CASSLPLEGEKLFF. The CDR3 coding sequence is TGTGCCAGCAGTTTACCCTTAGAGGGCGAAAAACTGTTTTTT.

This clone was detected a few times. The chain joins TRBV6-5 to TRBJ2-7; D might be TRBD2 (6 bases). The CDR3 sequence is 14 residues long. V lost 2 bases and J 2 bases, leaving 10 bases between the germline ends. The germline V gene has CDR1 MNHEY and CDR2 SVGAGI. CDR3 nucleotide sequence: TGTGCCAGCAGTTACACTAGCAACCCCTACGAGCAGTACTTC. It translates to CASSYTSNPYEQYF.

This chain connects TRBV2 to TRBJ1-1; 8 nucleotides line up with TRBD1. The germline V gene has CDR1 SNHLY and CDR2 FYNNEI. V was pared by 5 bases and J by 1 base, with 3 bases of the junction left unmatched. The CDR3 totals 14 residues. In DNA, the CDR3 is TGTGCCAGCAGTCGACAGGGGAGGAACACTGAAGCTTTCTTT. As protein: CASSRQGRNTEAFF.

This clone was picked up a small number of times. The CDR3 sequence: CASSLGHPSNYGYTF. CDR3 coding DNA: TGTGCCAGCAGTCTGGGCCATCCTTCTAACTATGGCTACACCTTC. This sequence joins TRBV7-9 and TRBJ1-2; unclear D gene. Looked up from germline, CDR1 is SEHNR and CDR2 is FQNEAQ (reference sequence). V dropped 6 bases and J dropped 0 bases, with 14 bases sitting between them. The CDR3 is 15 amino acids.

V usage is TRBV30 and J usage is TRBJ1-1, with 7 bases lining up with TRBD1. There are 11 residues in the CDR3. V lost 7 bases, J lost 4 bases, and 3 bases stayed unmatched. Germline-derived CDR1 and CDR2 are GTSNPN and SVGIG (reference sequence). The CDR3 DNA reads TGTGCCTTTGACAGGGTCACTGAAGCTTTCTTT. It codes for CAFDRVTEAFF.

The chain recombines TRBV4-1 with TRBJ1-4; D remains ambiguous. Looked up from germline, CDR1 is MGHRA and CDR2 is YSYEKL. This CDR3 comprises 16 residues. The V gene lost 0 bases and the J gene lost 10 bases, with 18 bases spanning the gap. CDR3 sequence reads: CASSQEFSGGMGKLFF. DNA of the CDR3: TGCGCCAGCAGCCAAGAATTCTCGGGAGGGATGGGAAAACTGTTTTTT.

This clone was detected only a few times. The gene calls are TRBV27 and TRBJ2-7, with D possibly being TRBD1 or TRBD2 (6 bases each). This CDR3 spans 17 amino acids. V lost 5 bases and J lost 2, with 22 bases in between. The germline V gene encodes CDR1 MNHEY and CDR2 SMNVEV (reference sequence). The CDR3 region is CASSRGGGSTTPYEQYF. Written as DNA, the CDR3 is TGTGCCAGCAGTCGTGGAGGGGGGTCCACCACTCCCTACGAGCAGTACTTC.

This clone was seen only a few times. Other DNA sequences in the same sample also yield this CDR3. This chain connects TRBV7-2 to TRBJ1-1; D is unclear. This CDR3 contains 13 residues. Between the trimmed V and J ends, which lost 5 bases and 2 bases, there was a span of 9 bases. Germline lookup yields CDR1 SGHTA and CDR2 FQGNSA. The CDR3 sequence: CASSTGVNTEAFF. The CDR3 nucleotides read TGTGCCAGCAGCACCGGGGTTAACACTGAAGCTTTCTTT.

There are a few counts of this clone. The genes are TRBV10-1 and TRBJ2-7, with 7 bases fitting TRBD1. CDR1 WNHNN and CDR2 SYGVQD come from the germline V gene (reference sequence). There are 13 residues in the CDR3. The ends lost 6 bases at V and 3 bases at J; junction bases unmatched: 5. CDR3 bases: TGCGCCAGCAGGTGGGACAGCCTCTACGAGCAGTACTTC. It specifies CASRWDSLYEQYF.

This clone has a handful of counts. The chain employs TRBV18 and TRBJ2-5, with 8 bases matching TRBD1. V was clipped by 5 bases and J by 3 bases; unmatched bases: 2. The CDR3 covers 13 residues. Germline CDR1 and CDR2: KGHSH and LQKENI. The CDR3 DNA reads TGTGCCAGCTCAACGACAGGGGAAGAGACCCAGTACTTC. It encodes CASSTTGEETQYF. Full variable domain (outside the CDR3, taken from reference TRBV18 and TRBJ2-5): NAGVMQNPRHLVRRRGQEARLRCSPMKGHSHVYWYRQLPEEGLKFMVYLQKENIIDESGMPKERFSAEFPKEGPSILRIQQVVRGDSAAYFCASSTTGEETQYFGPGTRLLVL.

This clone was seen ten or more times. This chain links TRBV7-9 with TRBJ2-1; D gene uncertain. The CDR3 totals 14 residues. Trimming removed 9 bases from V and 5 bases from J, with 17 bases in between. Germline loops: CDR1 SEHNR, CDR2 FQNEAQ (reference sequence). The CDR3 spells CASQTRLFHNEQFF. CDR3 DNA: TGTGCCAGTCAGACCCGGTTGTTTCACAATGAGCAGTTCTTC.

In nucleotides, the CDR3 is TGTGCCAGTAGGGACAGATTCACAGATACGCAGTATTTT. It is translated as CASRDRFTDTQYF. The chain has TRBV7-2 and TRBJ2-3, with TRBD1 matching over 7 bases. Germline assignment: CDR1 SGHTA and CDR2 FQGNSA. Trimming at V came to 9 bases and at J to 2 bases, leaving 5 bases not matched to a gene. The CDR3 covers 13 residues.

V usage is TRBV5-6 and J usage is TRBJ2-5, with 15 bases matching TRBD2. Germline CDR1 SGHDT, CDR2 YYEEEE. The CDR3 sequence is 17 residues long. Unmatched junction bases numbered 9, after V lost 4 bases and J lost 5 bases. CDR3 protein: CASSPGLAGGAVETQYF. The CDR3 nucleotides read TGTGCCAGCAGCCCAGGACTAGCGGGGGGGGCTGTGGAGACCCAGTACTTC.

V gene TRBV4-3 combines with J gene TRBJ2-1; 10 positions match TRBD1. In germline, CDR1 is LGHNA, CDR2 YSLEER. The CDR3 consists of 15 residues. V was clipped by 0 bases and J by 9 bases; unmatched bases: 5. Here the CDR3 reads CASSQDPGTGVEQFF. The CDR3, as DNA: TGCGCCAGCAGCCAAGATCCCGGGACAGGGGTTGAGCAGTTCTTC.

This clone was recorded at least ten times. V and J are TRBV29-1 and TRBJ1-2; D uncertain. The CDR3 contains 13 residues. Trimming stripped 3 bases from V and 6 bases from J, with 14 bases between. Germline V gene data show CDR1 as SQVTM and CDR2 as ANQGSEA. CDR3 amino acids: CSVDPASWDGYTF. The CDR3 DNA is TGCAGCGTTGACCCAGCCAGTTGGGATGGCTACACCTTC.

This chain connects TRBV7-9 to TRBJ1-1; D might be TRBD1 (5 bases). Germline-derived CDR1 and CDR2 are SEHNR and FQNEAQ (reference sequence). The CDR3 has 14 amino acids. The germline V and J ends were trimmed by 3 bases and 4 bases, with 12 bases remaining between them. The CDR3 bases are TGTGCCAGCAGCTTCCAACAGGTGGGCACTGAAGCTTTCTTT. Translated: CASSFQQVGTEAFF. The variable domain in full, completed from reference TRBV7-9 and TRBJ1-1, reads DTGVSQNPRHKITKRGQNVTFRCDPISEHNRLYWYRQTLGQGPEFLTYFQNEAQLEKSRLLSDRFSAERPKGSFSTLEIQRTEQGDSAMYLCASSFQQVGTEAFFGQGTRLTVV.

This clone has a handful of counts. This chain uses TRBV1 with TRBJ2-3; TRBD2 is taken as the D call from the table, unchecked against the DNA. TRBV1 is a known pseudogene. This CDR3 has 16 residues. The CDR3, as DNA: TGCACCAGCAGCCAACAAAACGGGACTCACAGTAATACGCAGTATTTT. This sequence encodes CTSSQQNGTHSNTQYF.

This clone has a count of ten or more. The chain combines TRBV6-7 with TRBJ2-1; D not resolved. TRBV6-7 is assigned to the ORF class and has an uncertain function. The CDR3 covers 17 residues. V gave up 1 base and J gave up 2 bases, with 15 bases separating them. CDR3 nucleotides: TGTGCCAGCAGTTACTTTGGGAAATTCGCCCCCTACAATGAGCAGTTCTTC. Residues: CASSYFGKFAPYNEQFF.

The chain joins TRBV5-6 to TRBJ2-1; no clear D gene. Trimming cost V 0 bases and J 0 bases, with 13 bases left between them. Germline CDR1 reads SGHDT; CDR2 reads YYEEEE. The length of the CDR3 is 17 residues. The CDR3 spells CASSLAKGANSYNEQFF. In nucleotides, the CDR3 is TGTGCCAGCAGCTTGGCCAAGGGCGCCAACTCCTACAATGAGCAGTTCTTC.

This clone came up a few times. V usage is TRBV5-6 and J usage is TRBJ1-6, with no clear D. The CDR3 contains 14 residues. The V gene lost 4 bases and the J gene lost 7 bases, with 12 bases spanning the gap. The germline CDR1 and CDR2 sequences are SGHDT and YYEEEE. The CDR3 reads CASSLPHGNSPLHF. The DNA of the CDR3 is TGTGCCAGCAGCCTGCCCCATGGGAATTCACCCCTCCACTTT.

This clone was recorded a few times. The CDR3 loop is CASSVGTGGSGNTIYF. The CDR3 nucleotides are TGTGCCAGCAGCGTAGGGACAGGGGGCTCTGGAAACACCATATATTTT. V and J are TRBV9 and TRBJ1-3, with 10 bases lining up with TRBD1. CDR1 and CDR2 from the germline V gene are SGDLS and YYNGEE. The trim removed 0 bases at V and 0 bases at J, leaving 0 bases unmatched. CDR3 length: 16 residues.

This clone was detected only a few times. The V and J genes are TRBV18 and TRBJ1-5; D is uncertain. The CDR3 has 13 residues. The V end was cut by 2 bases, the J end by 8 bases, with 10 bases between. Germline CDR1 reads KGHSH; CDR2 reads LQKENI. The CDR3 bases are TGTGCCAGCTCACCAGGTCCCTCGGAGCCCCAGCATTTT. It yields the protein CASSPGPSEPQHF.

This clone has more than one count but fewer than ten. The CDR3 nucleotides read TGTGCCAGCAGTTTACAGTACTACGAGCAGTACTTC. Residues: CASSLQYYEQYF. The rearrangement uses TRBV27 and TRBJ2-7; D is unclear. Germline loops: CDR1 MNHEY, CDR2 SMNVEV (reference sequence). V was shortened by 2 bases and J by 3 bases, with 5 bases between the two germline ends. CDR3 length: 12 amino acids.

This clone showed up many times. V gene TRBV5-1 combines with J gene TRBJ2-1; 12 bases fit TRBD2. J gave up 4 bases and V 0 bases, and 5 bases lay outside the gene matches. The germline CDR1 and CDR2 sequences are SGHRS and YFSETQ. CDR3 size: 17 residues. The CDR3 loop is CASSLDRLAGAYNEQFF. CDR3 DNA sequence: TGCGCCAGCAGCTTGGATCGACTAGCGGGGGCTTACAATGAGCAGTTCTTC.

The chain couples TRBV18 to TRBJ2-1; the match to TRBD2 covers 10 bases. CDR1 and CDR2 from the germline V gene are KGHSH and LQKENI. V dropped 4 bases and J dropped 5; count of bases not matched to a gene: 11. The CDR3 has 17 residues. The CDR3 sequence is CASSLIHGTSGDNEQFF. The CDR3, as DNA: TGTGCCAGCTCACTTATCCATGGCACTAGCGGGGACAATGAGCAGTTCTTC.

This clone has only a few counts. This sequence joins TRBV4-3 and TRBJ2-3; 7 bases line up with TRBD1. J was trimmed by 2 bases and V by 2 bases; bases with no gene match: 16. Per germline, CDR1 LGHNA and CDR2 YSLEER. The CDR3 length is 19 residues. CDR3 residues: CASSQIDRVGGLYTDTQYF. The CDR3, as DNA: TGCGCCAGCAGCCAAATAGACAGGGTAGGGGGCTTGTACACAGATACGCAGTATTTT.

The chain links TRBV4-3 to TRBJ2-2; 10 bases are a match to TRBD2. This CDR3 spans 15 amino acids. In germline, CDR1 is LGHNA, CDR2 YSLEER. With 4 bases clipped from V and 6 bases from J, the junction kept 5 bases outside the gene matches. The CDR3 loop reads CASSRLAGGAGELFF. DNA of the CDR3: TGCGCCAGCAGCCGACTAGCGGGCGGGGCCGGGGAGCTGTTTTTT.

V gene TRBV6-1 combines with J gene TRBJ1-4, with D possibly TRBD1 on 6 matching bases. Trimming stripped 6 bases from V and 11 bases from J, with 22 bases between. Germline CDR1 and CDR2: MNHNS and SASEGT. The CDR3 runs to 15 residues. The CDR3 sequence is CASSMTGTPHEKLFF. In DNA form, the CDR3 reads TGTGCCAGCAGCATGACGGGGACACCTCACGAGAAACTGTTTTTT.